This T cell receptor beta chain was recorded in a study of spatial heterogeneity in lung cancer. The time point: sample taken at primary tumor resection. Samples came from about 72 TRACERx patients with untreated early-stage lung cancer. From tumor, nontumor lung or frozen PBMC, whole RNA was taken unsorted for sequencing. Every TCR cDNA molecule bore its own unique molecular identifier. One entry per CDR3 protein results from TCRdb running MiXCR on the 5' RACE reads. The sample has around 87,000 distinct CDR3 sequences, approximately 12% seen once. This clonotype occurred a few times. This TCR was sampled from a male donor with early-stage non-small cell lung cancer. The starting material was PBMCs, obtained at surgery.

The CDR3: CASKAGPPWDEQFF. DNA of the CDR3: TGTGCCAGCAAAGCGGGACCCCCCTGGGATGAGCAGTTCTTC. The V call is TRBV28, the J call TRBJ2-1, with TRBD2 identical over 7 bases. The CDR3 extends over 14 amino acids. The germline V gene has CDR1 MDHEN and CDR2 SYDVKM. Unmatched junction bases numbered 11, after V lost 7 bases and J lost 8 bases.